These T cell receptor beta chains were read from a single sample in a study of T cell responses to AZD1222 COVID-19 vaccine. The method was immunoSEQ multiplex PCR; TCRdb's version includes in-frame clones alone and lacks a portion of them. Here the sample spans 110,000 or so clones, approximately 90% being singletons. Sequenced here: peripheral blood, sampled 28 days after the second AZD1222 dose. The receptors here all came from an adult who received the AZD1222 COVID-19 vaccine. Both conserved end residues are part of each CDR3. D genes are given only for firm matches. Not every row has a clone size; where given, it reads once, few, many or a size class.

D: -; size: -; V: TRBV12-3/TRBV12-4; J: TRBJ1-5; CDR3: CASSLVERPQHF; DNA: TGTGCCAGCAGTTTGGTAGAGAGGCCCCAGCATTTT
D: -; size: -; V: TRBV6-5; J: TRBJ2-5; CDR3: CASSLQETQYF; DNA: TGTGCCAGCAGCCTCCAAGAGACCCAGTACTTC
D: -; size: -; V: TRBV4-1; J: TRBJ2-1; CDR3: CASSPGMAKNYNEQFF; DNA: TGCGCCAGCAGCCCAGGTATGGCGAAAAATTACAATGAGCAGTTCTTC
D: -; size: -; V: TRBV7-6; J: TRBJ2-7; CDR3: CASSPQPGTNYEQYF; DNA: TGTGCCAGCAGCCCCCAACCCGGGACCAACTACGAGCAGTACTTC
D: -; size: few; V: TRBV6-5; J: TRBJ1-2; CDR3: CASSYGSPNGYTF; DNA: TGTGCCAGCAGTTACGGCAGCCCCAATGGCTACACCTTC
D: -; size: -; V: TRBV7-9; J: TRBJ2-5; CDR3: CASSPSLGVLETQYF; DNA: TGTGCCAGCAGCCCCTCGCTTGGTGTGTTGGAGACCCAGTACTTC
D: -; size: -; V: TRBV12-5; J: TRBJ2-7; CDR3: CASGLVSSYEQYF; DNA: TGTGCTAGTGGTTTGGTCTCCTCCTACGAGCAGTACTTC
D: TRBD1; size: once; V: TRBV27; J: TRBJ1-2; CDR3: CASSLSQSRQGDYGYTF; DNA: TGTGCCAGCAGTTTATCGCAGAGCCGACAGGGCGACTATGGCTACACCTTC
D: -; size: -; V: TRBV11-3; J: TRBJ2-1; CDR3: CASSLELVNEQFF; DNA: TGTGCCAGCAGCTTAGAACTAGTCAATGAGCAGTTCTTC
D: -; size: -; V: TRBV3-1/TRBV3-2; J: TRBJ2-2; CDR3: CASSQTAGELFF; DNA: TGTGCCAGCAGCCAAACTGCCGGGGAGCTGTTTTTT
D: -; size: -; V: TRBV6-5; J: TRBJ1-1; CDR3: CASSNGGTNTEAFF; DNA: TGTGCCAGCAGTAATGGGGGGACGAACACTGAAGCTTTCTTT
D: -; size: -; V: TRBV7-3; J: TRBJ1-1; CDR3: CASSLHGDTEAFF; DNA: TGTGCCAGCAGCTTACACGGGGACACTGAAGCTTTCTTT
D: -; size: once; V: TRBV27; J: TRBJ2-2; CDR3: CASSLFVPGELFF; DNA: TGTGCCAGCAGTTTATTTGTGCCCGGGGAGCTGTTTTTT
D: -; size: -; V: TRBV9; J: TRBJ2-3; CDR3: CASSAGDTDTQYF; DNA: TGTGCCAGCAGCGCAGGGGACACAGATACGCAGTATTTT
D: -; size: once; V: TRBV7-2; J: TRBJ1-1; CDR3: CASSLGWAMNTEAFF; DNA: TGTGCCAGCAGCTTAGGATGGGCCATGAACACTGAAGCTTTCTTT
D: -; size: -; V: TRBV7-8; J: TRBJ1-4; CDR3: CASSYGTGSEKLFF; DNA: TGTGCCAGCAGCTACGGGACGGGAAGTGAAAAACTGTTTTTT
D: TRBD1; size: -; V: TRBV9; J: TRBJ2-7; CDR3: CASSPPVTGNNYEQYF; DNA: TGTGCCAGCAGCCCCCCGGTGACAGGGAATAATTACGAGCAGTACTTC
D: -; size: -; V: TRBV20-1; J: TRBJ1-5; CDR3: CSASSGGGQPQHF; DNA: TGCAGTGCTAGTTCCGGGGGCGGACAGCCCCAGCATTTT
D: -; size: -; V: TRBV6-5; J: TRBJ1-3; CDR3: CASIIQGVSGNTIYF; DNA: TGTGCCAGCATAATACAGGGTGTCTCTGGAAACACCATATATTTT
D: TRBD1; size: -; V: TRBV19; J: TRBJ1-1; CDR3: CASSMGQGNTEAFF; DNA: TGTGCCAGTAGTATGGGACAGGGGAACACTGAAGCTTTCTTT
D: TRBD1; size: -; V: TRBV28; J: TRBJ1-4; CDR3: CASSQGTGNEKLFF; DNA: TGTGCCAGCAGTCAAGGGACAGGGAATGAAAAACTGTTTTTT
D: -; size: -; V: TRBV12-3/TRBV12-4; J: TRBJ2-1; CDR3: CASSFGGNEQFF; DNA: TGTGCCAGCAGTTTTGGGGGGAATGAGCAGTTCTTC
D: -; size: -; V: TRBV2; J: TRBJ1-1; CDR3: CASSGQSEAFF; DNA: TGTGCCAGCAGTGGACAGAGTGAAGCTTTCTTT
D: TRBD1; size: -; V: TRBV3-1/TRBV3-2; J: TRBJ1-1; CDR3: CASSPSDRGWNTEAFF; DNA: TGTGCCAGCAGCCCATCGGACAGGGGGTGGAACACTGAAGCTTTCTTT
D: -; size: -; V: TRBV6-6; J: TRBJ2-7; CDR3: CASSPSSYEQYF; DNA: TGTGCCAGCAGCCCGAGCTCCTACGAGCAGTACTTC
D: TRBD1; size: -; V: TRBV6-5; J: TRBJ1-5; CDR3: CASSPRGQGNQPQHF; DNA: TGTGCCAGCAGCCCCAGGGGGCAGGGCAATCAGCCCCAGCATTTT
D: TRBD1; size: few; V: TRBV5-4; J: TRBJ2-2; CDR3: CASSALPGQASGELFF; DNA: TGTGCCAGCAGCGCGCTACCGGGACAGGCATCCGGGGAGCTGTTTTTT
D: -; size: few; V: TRBV19; J: TRBJ2-1; CDR3: CASSIWLSLNNEQFF; DNA: TGTGCCAGTAGTATTTGGCTTTCGTTAAACAATGAGCAGTTCTTC
D: TRBD1; size: once; V: TRBV28; J: TRBJ2-2; CDR3: CASSLAGTGYTGELFF; DNA: TGTGCCAGCAGTCTCGCCGGGACAGGGTACACCGGGGAGCTGTTTTTT
D: -; size: -; V: TRBV19; J: TRBJ1-1; CDR3: CASSKAGSNTEAFF; DNA: TGTGCCAGTAGTAAAGCGGGGAGTAACACTGAAGCTTTCTTT
D: TRBD1; size: once; V: TRBV5-4; J: TRBJ2-3; CDR3: CASSPDRVTDTQYF; DNA: TGTGCCAGCAGCCCGGACAGGGTCACAGATACGCAGTATTTT
D: -; size: few; V: TRBV14; J: TRBJ1-6; CDR3: CASSRKRGPGDTSSYNSPLHF; DNA: TGTGCCAGCAGCCGCAAAAGAGGCCCCGGGGACACAAGCTCCTATAATTCACCCCTCCACTTT
D: -; size: -; V: TRBV7-2; J: TRBJ1-1; CDR3: CASSFAGRQTEAFF; DNA: TGTGCCAGCAGCTTTGCGGGGAGGCAGACTGAAGCTTTCTTT
D: -; size: -; V: TRBV29-1; J: TRBJ2-1; CDR3: CSVTLSTYNEQFF; DNA: TGCAGCGTTACTCTGTCGACCTACAATGAGCAGTTCTTC
D: TRBD2; size: -; V: TRBV7-9; J: TRBJ2-2; CDR3: CASSLLVLAGSTGELFF; DNA: TGTGCCAGCAGCTTACTTGTTCTAGCGGGTTCCACCGGGGAGCTGTTTTTT
D: -; size: once; V: TRBV19; J: TRBJ1-5; CDR3: CASSEGGVRQNQPQHF; DNA: TGTGCCAGTAGCGAGGGGGGGGTTCGGCAAAATCAGCCCCAGCATTTT
D: -; size: -; V: TRBV12-3/TRBV12-4; J: TRBJ1-5; CDR3: CASSPQGNQPQHF; DNA: TGTGCCAGCAGTCCCCAGGGAAATCAGCCCCAGCATTTT
D: -; size: few; V: TRBV6-6; J: TRBJ1-3; CDR3: CASTKNGNTAGNTIYF; DNA: TGTGCCAGCACCAAAAACGGAAATACTGCTGGAAACACCATATATTTT
D: -; size: -; V: TRBV6-2/TRBV6-3; J: TRBJ1-1; CDR3: CASSYRAGNTEAFF; DNA: TGTGCCAGCAGTTACCGTGCGGGAAACACTGAAGCTTTCTTT
D: TRBD1; size: -; V: TRBV9; J: TRBJ2-7; CDR3: CASSVATGGNYEQYF; DNA: TGTGCCAGCAGCGTAGCGACAGGGGGCAACTACGAGCAGTACTTC
D: -; size: -; V: TRBV7-8; J: TRBJ1-6; CDR3: CASSLMWGTDSPLHF; DNA: TGTGCCAGCAGCCTTATGTGGGGCACTGATTCACCCCTCCACTTT
D: -; size: -; V: TRBV7-6; J: TRBJ2-3; CDR3: CASSPPGGRSTDTQYF; DNA: TGTGCCAGCAGCCCCCCCGGGGGACGAAGCACAGATACGCAGTATTTT
D: -; size: few; V: TRBV11-2; J: TRBJ2-7; CDR3: CASSLSEGGFEQYF; DNA: TGTGCCAGCAGCTTGAGTGAGGGGGGGTTCGAGCAGTACTTC
D: -; size: -; V: TRBV6-6; J: TRBJ1-1; CDR3: CASSPGTLRGTLNTEAFF; DNA: TGTGCCAGCAGTCCTGGGACCTTAAGGGGGACCTTGAACACTGAAGCTTTCTTT
D: -; size: -; V: TRBV28; J: TRBJ1-6; CDR3: CASSPLGGSYNSPLHF; DNA: TGTGCCAGCAGTCCCCTCGGGGGCTCCTATAATTCACCCCTCCACTTT
D: -; size: -; V: TRBV9; J: TRBJ1-1; CDR3: CASSDLRDREAFF; DNA: TGTGCCAGCAGCGACCTCCGGGACCGTGAAGCTTTCTTT
D: TRBD2; size: few; V: TRBV5-1; J: TRBJ2-1; CDR3: CASSLETSGYNEQFF; DNA: TGCGCCAGCAGCTTGGAAACTAGCGGATACAATGAGCAGTTCTTC
D: TRBD1; size: -; V: TRBV12-3/TRBV12-4; J: TRBJ2-1; CDR3: CASGGDSDEFF; DNA: TGTGCCAGCGGTGGGGACAGTGACGAGTTCTTC
D: TRBD1; size: -; V: TRBV5-6; J: TRBJ1-2; CDR3: CASTLGTGEGNGYTF; DNA: TGTGCCAGCACCCTGGGGACAGGGGAGGGTAATGGCTACACCTTC
D: -; size: -; V: TRBV29-1; J: TRBJ1-2; CDR3: CSVDILGAPGGYTF; DNA: TGCAGCGTTGACATTCTGGGGGCGCCGGGCGGCTACACCTTC
D: TRBD1; size: -; V: TRBV5-4; J: TRBJ2-3; CDR3: CASSLDRGFPDTQYF; DNA: TGTGCCAGCAGCTTGGACAGGGGATTCCCAGATACGCAGTATTTT
D: -; size: -; V: TRBV6-5; J: TRBJ2-2; CDR3: CASGNGANTGELFF; DNA: TGTGCCAGCGGCAACGGGGCTAACACCGGGGAGCTGTTTTTT
D: -; size: -; V: TRBV21-1; J: TRBJ2-5; CDR3: CASRQETQYF; DNA: TGTGCCAGCAGGCAAGAGACCCAGTACTTC
D: -; size: -; V: TRBV11-2; J: TRBJ2-7; CDR3: CASSGPAYEQYF; DNA: TGTGCCAGCAGCGGTCCTGCCTACGAGCAGTACTTC
D: TRBD2; size: few; V: TRBV9; J: TRBJ2-3; CDR3: CASSGYRDYPTSTQYF; DNA: TGTGCCAGCAGCGGGTACCGGGACTACCCGACAAGCACGCAGTATTTT
D: TRBD1; size: -; V: TRBV18; J: TRBJ1-6; CDR3: CASSPPGQTNSPLHF; DNA: TGTGCCAGCTCACCGCCGGGACAGACTAATTCACCCCTCCACTTT
D: -; size: -; V: TRBV5-5; J: TRBJ1-2; CDR3: CASSLGGTNYGYTF; DNA: TGTGCCAGCAGCTTGGGAGGAACTAACTATGGCTACACCTTC
D: TRBD1; size: -; V: TRBV10-3; J: TRBJ2-7; CDR3: CAVQRDSPYEQYF; DNA: TGTGCCGTCCAAAGGGACAGCCCCTACGAGCAGTACTTC
D: -; size: once; V: TRBV18; J: TRBJ1-2; CDR3: CASSPIQGEGYTF; DNA: TGTGCCAGCTCACCTATCCAGGGTGAGGGCTACACCTTC
D: -; size: -; V: TRBV9; J: TRBJ1-1; CDR3: CASSVSGFTEAFF; DNA: TGTGCCAGCAGCGTATCAGGGTTCACTGAAGCTTTCTTT